The 13 T cell receptor beta chains reported below all come from one sample, sequenced in a study of blood T cell repertoires in COVID-19. Some clones are missing from TCRdb's copy, which holds only in-frame ones; the method was immunoSEQ multiplex PCR. The repertoire consists of approximately 190,000 clones, with roughly 82% occurring once and the leading ten covering roughly 7.1%. The sample consisted of peripheral blood. The origin of the receptors is a woman aged 55-69 years with COVID-19, enrolled during active disease.

V gene TRBV10-3 combines with J gene TRBJ1-2; D is perhaps TRBD1 (6 bases). The germline V gene encodes CDR1 ENHRY and CDR2 SYGVKD. The CDR3 runs 11 residues. V lost 4 bases, J lost 7 bases, and 7 bases lay in between. CDR3 nucleotide sequence: TGTGCCATCAGTGCAGGGGTTGGCTACACCTTC. This codes for CAISAGVGYTF.

This chain connects TRBV7-8 to TRBJ1-1; D is uncertain. The CDR3 is 13 amino acids. The V end was cut by 0 bases, the J end by 4 bases, with 6 bases between. Germline V gene data show CDR1 as SGHVS and CDR2 as FQNEAQ. CDR3 region: CASSLAQVTEAFF. CDR3 DNA sequence: TGTGCCAGCAGCTTAGCGCAGGTCACTGAAGCTTTCTTT.

CDR3 in amino acids: CARPRTEDPSNTGELFF. In nucleotides, the CDR3 is TGTGCCAGGCCTCGGACGGAGGACCCTTCGAACACCGGGGAGCTGTTTTTT. The chain joins TRBV7-9 to TRBJ2-2, with D tentatively TRBD2 (5 bases). The V gene lost 9 bases and the J gene lost 0 bases, with 20 bases spanning the gap. CDR1 is SEHNR and CDR2 is FQNEAQ in the germline V gene (reference sequence). The CDR3 has 17 residues.

This chain connects TRBV5-4 to TRBJ2-1; D is ambiguous. V was pared by 0 bases and J by 8 bases, with 9 bases between. Germline V gives CDR1 SGHNT, CDR2 YYREEE (reference sequence). The CDR3 has 13 residues. The CDR3 nucleotides read TGTGCCAGCAGCTTGGGACAAATGTATGAGCAGTTCTTC. Protein product: CASSLGQMYEQFF.

A single count supports this clone. The J gene is TRBJ2-4, the V gene TRBV9; D is perhaps TRBD1 (6 bases). Germline V lookup: CDR1 SGDLS, CDR2 YYNGEE. The V and J ends lost 3 bases and 0 bases respectively, with 13 bases between them. This CDR3 comprises 16 residues. The CDR3 reads CASSEGVSIAKNIQYF. In nucleotides, the CDR3 is TGTGCCAGCAGCGAGGGGGTTAGTATAGCCAAAAACATTCAGTACTTC.

V and J are TRBV7-8 and TRBJ2-2; 12 bases are shared with TRBD2. Trimming removed 3 bases from V and 1 base from J; junction bases left unmatched: 6. The CDR3 is 18 residues long. Looked up from germline, CDR1 is SGHVS and CDR2 is FQNEAQ. The CDR3 DNA reads TGTGCCAGCAGCTTCACCGGACTAGCGGGGTTGAACACCGGGGAGCTGTTTTTT. This sequence encodes CASSFTGLAGLNTGELFF.

The chain combines TRBV4-3 with TRBJ1-2; 8 bases line up with TRBD1. The CDR3 runs to 16 residues. Germline V gives CDR1 LGHNA, CDR2 YSLEER. After removal of 3 bases from V and 1 base from J, the junction contained 7 bases not matched to a gene. The CDR3 DNA sequence: TGCGCCAGCAGCCACGGCGGGACAGGAGGTAACTATGGCTACACCTTC. Translated, it gives CASSHGGTGGNYGYTF.

The V call is TRBV28, the J call TRBJ1-1; D is perhaps TRBD1 (6 bases). V was shortened by 5 bases and J by 5 bases, with 9 bases between the two germline ends. The CDR3 runs to 12 residues. Germline lookup yields CDR1 MDHEN and CDR2 SYDVKM. The CDR3 here is CASSPGETEAFF. CDR3 coding DNA: TGTGCCAGCAGTCCAGGGGAAACTGAAGCTTTCTTT. Filled out from reference TRBV28 and TRBJ1-1, the complete variable domain reads DVKVTQSSRYLVKRTGEKVFLECVQDMDHENMFWYRQDPGLGLRLIYFSYDVKMKEKGDIPEGYSVSREKKERFSLILESASTNQTSMYLCASSPGETEAFFGQGTRLTVV.

This chain links TRBV19 with TRBJ2-6; D may be TRBD1 (5 bases). The ends were cut back, 5 bases at V and 1 base at J, with 12 bases in the middle. The length of the CDR3 is 16 residues. Germline CDR1 LNHDA, CDR2 SQIVND (reference sequence). CDR3 bases: TGTGCCAGTAGTCCACAAACAGGTTCTGGGGCCAACGTCCTGACTTTC. It translates to CASSPQTGSGANVLTF.

The J gene is TRBJ1-2, the V gene TRBV28; 8 bases line up with TRBD1. V was pared by 10 bases and J by 9 bases, with 16 bases of the junction left unmatched. The CDR3 loop spans 14 amino acids. The germline V gene has CDR1 MDHEN and CDR2 SYDVKM. The CDR3 nucleotides read TGTGCCACCCTGCTGACCCCCGGGACAGGAAGCTACACCTTC. This codes for CATLLTPGTGSYTF.

This chain connects TRBV7-6 to TRBJ1-5; 7 bases align to TRBD1. The CDR3 covers 16 residues. Looked up from germline, CDR1 is SGHVS and CDR2 is FNYEAQ. The V gene end was trimmed by 5 bases and the J gene end by 0 bases; junction bases not matched to a gene: 7. CDR3 DNA sequence: TGTGCCAGCAGCCCGGGGACAGCAAATAGCAATCAGCCCCAGCATTTT. It codes for CASSPGTANSNQPQHF. Full variable domain (outside the CDR3, taken from reference TRBV7-6 and TRBJ1-5): GAGVSQSPRYKVTKRGQDVALRCDPISGHVSLYWYRQALGQGPEFLTYFNYEAQQDKSGLPNDRFSAERPEGSISTLTIQRTEQRDSAMYRCASSPGTANSNQPQHFGDGTRLSIL.

The V call is TRBV19, the J call TRBJ2-5, with TRBD2 matching 11 bases. Germline V CDR1 and CDR2: LNHDA, SQIVND (reference sequence). The CDR3 spans 16 residues. The ends lost 4 bases at V and 5 bases at J; junction bases unmatched: 9. This chain's CDR3 is CASSSFLAGGRETQYF. DNA of the CDR3: TGTGCCAGTAGTAGTTTCCTAGCGGGGGGCCGGGAGACCCAGTACTTC.

In DNA form, the CDR3 reads TGCGCCAGCAGCTTGGGTCGGACTAGCGGGAGGAACAATGAGCAGTTCTTC. As protein: CASSLGRTSGRNNEQFF. The chain is built from TRBV5-1 and TRBJ2-1; 14 positions match TRBD2. The V segment lost 0 bases and the J segment 5 bases; nucleotides outside the gene matches: 4. Germline lookup yields CDR1 SGHRS and CDR2 YFSETQ. There are 17 residues in the CDR3.